This T cell receptor beta chain was identified in a study of memory CD4+ T cells and cytomegalovirus serostatus. The ends were cut back, 3 bases at V and 1 base at J, with 15 bases in the middle. Germline values: CDR1 LNHDA, CDR2 SQIVND (reference sequence). CDR3 length: 16 residues. Sequencing was performed with immunoSEQ multiplex PCR; in TCRdb, only in-frame clones are kept and a portion is missing. This table holds approximately 92,000 clones, about 80% found once. Single viable CD3+CD4+CD8-CD45RO+ cells were sorted as the memory CD4+ T cells. Serum IgG to CMV pp150, pp28, p38 and p52 defined serostatus.

Sequenced material: memory CD4+ T cells from blood. This receptor was taken from an adult in good health and CMV-seropositive. The chain joins TRBV19 to TRBJ1-2; D is perhaps TRBD1 (6 bases). This CDR3 reads CASSILHRDGNYGYTF. Here the CDR3 DNA reads TGTGCCAGTAGTATTCTCCACAGGGATGGTAACTATGGCTACACCTTC.